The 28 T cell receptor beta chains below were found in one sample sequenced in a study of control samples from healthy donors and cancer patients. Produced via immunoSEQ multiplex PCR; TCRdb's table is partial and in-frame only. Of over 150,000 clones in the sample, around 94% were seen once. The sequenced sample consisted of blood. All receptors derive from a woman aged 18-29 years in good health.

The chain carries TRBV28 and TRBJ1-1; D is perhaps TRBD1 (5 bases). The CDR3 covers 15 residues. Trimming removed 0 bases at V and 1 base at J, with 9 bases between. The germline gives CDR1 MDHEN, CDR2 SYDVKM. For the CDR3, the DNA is TGTGCCAGCAGTTTATGGGGGGGGTCGAACACTGAAGCTTTCTTT. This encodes CASSLWGGSNTEAFF.

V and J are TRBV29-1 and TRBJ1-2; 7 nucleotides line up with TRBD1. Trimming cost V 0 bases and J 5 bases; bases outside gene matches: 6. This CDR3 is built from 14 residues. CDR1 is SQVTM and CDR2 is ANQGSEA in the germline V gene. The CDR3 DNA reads TGCAGCGTTGAAGATCAGGGGGAGATTTATGGCTACACCTTC. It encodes CSVEDQGEIYGYTF.

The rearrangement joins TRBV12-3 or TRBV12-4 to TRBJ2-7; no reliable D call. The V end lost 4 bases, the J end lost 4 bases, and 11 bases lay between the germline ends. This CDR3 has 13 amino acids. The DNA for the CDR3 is TGTGCCAGCAGTTGGGGAACCCCTTACGAGCAGTACTTC. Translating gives CASSWGTPYEQYF.

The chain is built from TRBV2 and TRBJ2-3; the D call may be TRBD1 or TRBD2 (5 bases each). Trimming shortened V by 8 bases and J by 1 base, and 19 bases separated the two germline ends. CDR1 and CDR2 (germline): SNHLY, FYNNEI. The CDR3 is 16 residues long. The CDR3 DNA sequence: TGTGCCAGCCAAACTAGGGGTGGAGGAGGCACAGATACGCAGTATTTT. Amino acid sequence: CASQTRGGGGTDTQYF.

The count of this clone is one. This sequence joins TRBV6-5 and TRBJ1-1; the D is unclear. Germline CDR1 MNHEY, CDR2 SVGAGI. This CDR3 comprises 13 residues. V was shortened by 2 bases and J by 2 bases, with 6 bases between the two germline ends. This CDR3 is CASSYSLNTEAFF. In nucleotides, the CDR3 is TGTGCCAGCAGTTACAGCTTAAACACTGAAGCTTTCTTT.

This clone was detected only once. In nucleotides, the CDR3 is TGTGCCAGCAGCTTGGGGGGGTACCAAGAGACCCAGTACTTC. Amino acids: CASSLGGYQETQYF. The chain uses TRBV5-4 and TRBJ2-5; D may match TRBD1 or TRBD2 (5 bases each). Germline CDR1 reads SGHNT; CDR2 reads YYREEE (reference sequence). Trimming shortened V by 0 bases and J by 0 bases, and 6 bases separated the two germline ends. This CDR3 comprises 14 residues.

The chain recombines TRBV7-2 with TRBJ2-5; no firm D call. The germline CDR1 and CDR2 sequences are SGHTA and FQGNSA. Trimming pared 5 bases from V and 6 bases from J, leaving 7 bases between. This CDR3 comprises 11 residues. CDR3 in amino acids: CASSPQQTQYF. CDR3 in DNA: TGTGCCAGCAGCCCTCAACAGACCCAGTACTTC.

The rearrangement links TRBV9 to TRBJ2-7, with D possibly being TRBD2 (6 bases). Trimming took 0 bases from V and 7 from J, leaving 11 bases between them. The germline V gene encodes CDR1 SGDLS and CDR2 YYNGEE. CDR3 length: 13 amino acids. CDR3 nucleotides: TGTGCCAGCAGCGTAGGGCTTGGGGGGGAGCAGTACTTC. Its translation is CASSVGLGGEQYF.

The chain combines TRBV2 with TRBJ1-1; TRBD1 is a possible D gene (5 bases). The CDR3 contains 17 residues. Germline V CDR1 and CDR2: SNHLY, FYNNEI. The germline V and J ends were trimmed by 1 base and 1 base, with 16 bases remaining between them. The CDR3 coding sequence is TGTGCCAGCAGTGAAGAGGTGGGGACGGCGGGGAACACTGAAGCTTTCTTT. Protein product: CASSEEVGTAGNTEAFF.

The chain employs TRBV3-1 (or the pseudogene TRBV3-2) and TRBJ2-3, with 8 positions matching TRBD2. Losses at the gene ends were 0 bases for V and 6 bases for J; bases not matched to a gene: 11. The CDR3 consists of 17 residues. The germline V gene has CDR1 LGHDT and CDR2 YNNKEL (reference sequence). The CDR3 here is CASSQEKAAGAVDTQYF. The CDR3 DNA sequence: TGTGCCAGCAGCCAAGAAAAGGCAGCGGGGGCCGTCGATACGCAGTATTTT.

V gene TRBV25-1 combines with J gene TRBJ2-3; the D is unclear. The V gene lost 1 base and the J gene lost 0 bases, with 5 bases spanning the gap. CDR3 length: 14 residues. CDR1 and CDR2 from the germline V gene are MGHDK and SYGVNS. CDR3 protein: CASSESLSTDTQYF. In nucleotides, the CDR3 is TGTGCCAGCAGTGAATCCCTGAGCACAGATACGCAGTATTTT.

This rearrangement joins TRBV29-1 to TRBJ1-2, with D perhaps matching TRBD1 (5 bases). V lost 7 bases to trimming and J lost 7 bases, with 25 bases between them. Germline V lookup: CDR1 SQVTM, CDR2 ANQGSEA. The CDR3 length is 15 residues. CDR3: CSASPLSGFYGGYTF. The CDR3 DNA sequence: TGCAGCGCCTCGCCCCTATCAGGGTTTTACGGTGGCTACACCTTC.

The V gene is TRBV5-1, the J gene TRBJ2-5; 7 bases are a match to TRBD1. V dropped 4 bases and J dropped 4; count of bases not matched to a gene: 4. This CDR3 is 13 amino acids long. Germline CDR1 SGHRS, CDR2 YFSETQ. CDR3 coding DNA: TGCGCCAGCAGCCCGGACAGGAGAGAGACCCAGTACTTC. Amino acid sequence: CASSPDRRETQYF. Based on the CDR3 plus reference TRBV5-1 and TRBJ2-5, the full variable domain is KAGVTQTPRYLIKTRGQQVTLSCSPISGHRSVSWYQQTPGQGLQFLFEYFSETQRNKGNFPGRFSGRQFSNSRSEMNVSTLELGDSALYLCASSPDRRETQYFGPGTRLLVL.

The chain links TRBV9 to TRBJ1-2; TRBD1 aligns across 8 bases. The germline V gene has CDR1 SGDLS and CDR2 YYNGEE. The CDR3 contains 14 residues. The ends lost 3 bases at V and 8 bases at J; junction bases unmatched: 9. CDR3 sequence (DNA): TGTGCCAGCAGCGCCAATACAGGGGGTGGAGGCTACACCTTC. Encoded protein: CASSANTGGGGYTF. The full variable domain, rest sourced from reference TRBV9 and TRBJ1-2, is DSGVTQTPKHLITATGQRVTLRCSPRSGDLSVYWYQQSLDQGLQFLIQYYNGEERAKGNILERFSAQQFPDLHSELNLSSLELGDSALYFCASSANTGGGGYTFGSGTRLTVV.

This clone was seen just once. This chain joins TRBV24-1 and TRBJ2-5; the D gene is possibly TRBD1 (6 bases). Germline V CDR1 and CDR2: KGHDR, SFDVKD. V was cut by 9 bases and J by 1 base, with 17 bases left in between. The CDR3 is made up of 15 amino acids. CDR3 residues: CATSPGATPQETQYF. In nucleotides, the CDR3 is TGTGCCACCTCCCCAGGGGCCACCCCCCAAGAGACCCAGTACTTC.

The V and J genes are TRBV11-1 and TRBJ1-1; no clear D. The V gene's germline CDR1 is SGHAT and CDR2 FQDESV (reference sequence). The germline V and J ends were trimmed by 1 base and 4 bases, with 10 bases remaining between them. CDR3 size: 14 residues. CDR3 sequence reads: CASSLGFFSTEAFF. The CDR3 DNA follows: TGTGCCAGCAGCTTAGGTTTTTTTAGCACTGAAGCTTTCTTT.

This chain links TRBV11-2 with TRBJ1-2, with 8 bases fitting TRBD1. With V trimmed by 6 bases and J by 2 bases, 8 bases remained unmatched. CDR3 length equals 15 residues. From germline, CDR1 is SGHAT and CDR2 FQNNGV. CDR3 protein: CASSPGGSPNYGYTF. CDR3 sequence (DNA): TGTGCCAGCAGTCCAGGGGGCAGCCCCAACTATGGCTACACCTTC.

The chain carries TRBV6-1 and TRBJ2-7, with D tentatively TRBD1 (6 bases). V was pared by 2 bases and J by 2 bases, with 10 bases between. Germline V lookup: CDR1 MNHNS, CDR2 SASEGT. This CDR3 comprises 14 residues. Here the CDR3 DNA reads TGTGCCAGCAGTGAACGGGACACCACCTACGAGCAGTACTTC. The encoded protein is CASSERDTTYEQYF.

Here the CDR3 DNA reads TGTGCCAGCTCATCAAGTTTAGGGGATACGACCGCTAACTATGGCTACACCTTC. Its translation is CASSSSLGDTTANYGYTF. This chain uses TRBV18 with TRBJ1-2; D is possibly TRBD1 (5 bases). Germline V gene sequence: CDR1 KGHSH, CDR2 LQKENI. The germline V and J ends were trimmed by 5 bases and 0 bases, with 22 bases remaining between them. The CDR3 extends over 18 amino acids.

CDR3 amino acids: CASSSNYGYTF. CDR3 DNA sequence: TGTGCCAGCAGTTCTAACTATGGCTACACCTTC. This rearrangement joins TRBV28 to TRBJ1-2, with D unresolved. CDR3 length: 11 residues. V was pared by 4 bases and J by 0 bases, with 0 bases between. Germline V gene data show CDR1 as MDHEN and CDR2 as SYDVKM.

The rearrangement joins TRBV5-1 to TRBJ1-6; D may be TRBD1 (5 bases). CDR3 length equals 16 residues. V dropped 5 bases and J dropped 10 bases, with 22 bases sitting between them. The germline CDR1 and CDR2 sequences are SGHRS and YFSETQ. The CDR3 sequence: CASSLVPGLSQSPLHF. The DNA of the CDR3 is TGCGCCAGCAGTCTAGTCCCGGGACTTAGTCAATCACCCCTCCACTTT.

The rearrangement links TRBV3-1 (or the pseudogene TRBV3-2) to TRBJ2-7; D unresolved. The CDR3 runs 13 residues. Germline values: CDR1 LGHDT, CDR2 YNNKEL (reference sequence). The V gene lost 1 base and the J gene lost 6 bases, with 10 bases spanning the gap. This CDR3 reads CASSQGRFREQYF. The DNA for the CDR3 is TGTGCCAGCAGCCAAGGGAGATTTCGCGAGCAGTACTTC.

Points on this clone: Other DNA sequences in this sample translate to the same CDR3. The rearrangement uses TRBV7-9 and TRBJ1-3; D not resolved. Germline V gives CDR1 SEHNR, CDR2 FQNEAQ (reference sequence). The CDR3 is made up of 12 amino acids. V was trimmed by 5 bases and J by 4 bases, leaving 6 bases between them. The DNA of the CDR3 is TGTGCCAGCAGCCGGACGGGAAACACCATATATTTT. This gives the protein CASSRTGNTIYF.

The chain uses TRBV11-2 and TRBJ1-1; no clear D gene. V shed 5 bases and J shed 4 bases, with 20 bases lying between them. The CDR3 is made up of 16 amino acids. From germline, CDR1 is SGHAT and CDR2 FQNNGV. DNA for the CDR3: TGTGCCAGCAGCACCCCCCGCGGTTGGGAATCCACTGAAGCTTTCTTT. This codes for CASSTPRGWESTEAFF.

CDR3 DNA sequence: TGCGCCAGCCGGATTAGCGCAGATACGCAGTATTTT. Amino acid sequence: CASRISADTQYF. The V call is TRBV5-1, the J call TRBJ2-3; the D gene is possibly TRBD2 (5 bases). This CDR3 has 12 residues. Trimming pared 7 bases from V and 4 bases from J, leaving 10 bases between. Germline CDR1 is SGHRS and CDR2 is YFSETQ.

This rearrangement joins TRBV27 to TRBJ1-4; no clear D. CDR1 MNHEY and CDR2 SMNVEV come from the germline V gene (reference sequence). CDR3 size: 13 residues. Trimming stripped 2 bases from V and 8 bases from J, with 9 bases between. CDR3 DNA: TGTGCCAGCAGTTTAGTGGGAGGGGAAAAACTGTTTTTT. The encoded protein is CASSLVGGEKLFF.

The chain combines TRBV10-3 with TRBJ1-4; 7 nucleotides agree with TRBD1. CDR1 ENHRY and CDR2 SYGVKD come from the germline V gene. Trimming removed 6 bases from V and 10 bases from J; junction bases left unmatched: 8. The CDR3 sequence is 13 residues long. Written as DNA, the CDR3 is TGTGCCATCAGCCCCCGGGACAGATCAAAACTGTTTTTT. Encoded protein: CAISPRDRSKLFF.

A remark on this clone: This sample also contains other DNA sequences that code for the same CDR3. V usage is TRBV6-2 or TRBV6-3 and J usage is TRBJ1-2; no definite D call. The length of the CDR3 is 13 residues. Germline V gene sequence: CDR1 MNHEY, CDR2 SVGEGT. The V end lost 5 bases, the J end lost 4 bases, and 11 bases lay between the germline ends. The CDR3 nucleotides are TGTGCCAGCAGTCGCAGCGGCGGCTATGGCTACACCTTC. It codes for CASSRSGGYGYTF.